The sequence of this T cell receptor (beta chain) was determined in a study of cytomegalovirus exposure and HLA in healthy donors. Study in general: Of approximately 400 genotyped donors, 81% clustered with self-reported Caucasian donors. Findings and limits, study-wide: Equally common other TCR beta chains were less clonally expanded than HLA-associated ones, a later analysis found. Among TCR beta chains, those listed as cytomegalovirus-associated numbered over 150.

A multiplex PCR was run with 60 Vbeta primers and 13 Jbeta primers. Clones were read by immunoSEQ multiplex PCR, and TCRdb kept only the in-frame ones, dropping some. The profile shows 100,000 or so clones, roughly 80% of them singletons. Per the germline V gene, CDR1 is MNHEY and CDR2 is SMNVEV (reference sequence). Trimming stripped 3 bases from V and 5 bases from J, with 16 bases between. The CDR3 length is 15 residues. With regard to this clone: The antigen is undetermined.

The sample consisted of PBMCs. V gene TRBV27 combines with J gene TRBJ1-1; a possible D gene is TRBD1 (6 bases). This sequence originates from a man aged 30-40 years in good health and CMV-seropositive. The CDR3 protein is CASSFDPRGRTEAFF. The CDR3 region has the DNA TGTGCCAGCAGTTTTGACCCCAGGGGAAGGACTGAAGCTTTCTTT.